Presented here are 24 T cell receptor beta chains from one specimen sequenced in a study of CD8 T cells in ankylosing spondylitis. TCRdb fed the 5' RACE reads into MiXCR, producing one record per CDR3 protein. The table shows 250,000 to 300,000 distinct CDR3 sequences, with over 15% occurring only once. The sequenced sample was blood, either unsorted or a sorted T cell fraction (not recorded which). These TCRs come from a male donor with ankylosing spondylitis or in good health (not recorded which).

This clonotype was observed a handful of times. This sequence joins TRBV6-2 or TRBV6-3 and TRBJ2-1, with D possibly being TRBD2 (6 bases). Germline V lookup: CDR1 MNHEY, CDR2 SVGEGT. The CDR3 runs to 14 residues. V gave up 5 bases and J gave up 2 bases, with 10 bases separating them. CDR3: CASSRAGPYNEQFF. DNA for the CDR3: TGTGCCAGCAGTCGTGCGGGACCCTACAATGAGCAGTTCTTC.

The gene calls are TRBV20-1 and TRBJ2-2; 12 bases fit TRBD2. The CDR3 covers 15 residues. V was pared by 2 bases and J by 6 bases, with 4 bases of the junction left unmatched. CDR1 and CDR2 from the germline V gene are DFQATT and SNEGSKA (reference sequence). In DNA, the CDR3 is TGCAGTGCTAGACTAGCGGGGGGGCCGGCCGGGGAGCTGTTTTTT. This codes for CSARLAGGPAGELFF.

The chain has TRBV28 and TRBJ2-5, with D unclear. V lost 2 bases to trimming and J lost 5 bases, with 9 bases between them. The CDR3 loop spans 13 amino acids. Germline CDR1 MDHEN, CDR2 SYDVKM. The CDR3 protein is CASSLIATETQYF. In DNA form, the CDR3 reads TGTGCCAGCAGTTTAATCGCTACGGAGACCCAGTACTTC. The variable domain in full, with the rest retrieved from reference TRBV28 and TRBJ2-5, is DVKVTQSSRYLVKRTGEKVFLECVQDMDHENMFWYRQDPGLGLRLIYFSYDVKMKEKGDIPEGYSVSREKKERFSLILESASTNQTSMYLCASSLIATETQYFGPGTRLLVL.

In DNA, the CDR3 is TGTGCCAGCAGCTTATATCAGGGCACCGGGGAGCTGTTTTTT. As protein: CASSLYQGTGELFF. This rearrangement joins TRBV7-9 to TRBJ2-2, with a tentative D call TRBD1 (5 bases). CDR3 length: 14 residues. Per germline, CDR1 SEHNR and CDR2 FQNEAQ (reference sequence). V shed 2 bases and J shed 4 bases, with 8 bases lying between them. The variable domain in full, with the rest retrieved from reference TRBV7-9 and TRBJ2-2, is DTGVSQNPRHKITKRGQNVTFRCDPISEHNRLYWYRQTLGQGPEFLTYFQNEAQLEKSRLLSDRFSAERPKGSFSTLEIQRTEQGDSAMYLCASSLYQGTGELFFGEGSRLTVL.

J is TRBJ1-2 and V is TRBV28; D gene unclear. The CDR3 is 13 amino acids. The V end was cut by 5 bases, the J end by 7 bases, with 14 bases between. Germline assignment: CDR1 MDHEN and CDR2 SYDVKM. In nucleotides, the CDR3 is TGTGCCAGCAGTCTCCCGAAGGGTTTTGGCTACACCTTC. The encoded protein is CASSLPKGFGYTF.

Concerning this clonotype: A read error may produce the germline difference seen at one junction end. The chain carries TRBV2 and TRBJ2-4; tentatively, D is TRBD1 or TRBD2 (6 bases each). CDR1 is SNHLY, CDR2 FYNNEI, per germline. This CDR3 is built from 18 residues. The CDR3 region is CACSRIPPRGLAKNIQYF. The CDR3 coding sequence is TGTGCCTGCAGTCGTATCCCCCCCCGGGGGCTAGCCAAAAACATTCAGTACTTC.

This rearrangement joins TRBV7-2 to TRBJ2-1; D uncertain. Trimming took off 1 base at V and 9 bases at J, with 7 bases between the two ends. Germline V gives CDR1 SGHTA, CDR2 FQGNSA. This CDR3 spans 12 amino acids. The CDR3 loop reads CASSLVGAEQFF. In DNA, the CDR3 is TGTGCCAGCAGCTTAGTGGGCGCTGAGCAGTTCTTC.

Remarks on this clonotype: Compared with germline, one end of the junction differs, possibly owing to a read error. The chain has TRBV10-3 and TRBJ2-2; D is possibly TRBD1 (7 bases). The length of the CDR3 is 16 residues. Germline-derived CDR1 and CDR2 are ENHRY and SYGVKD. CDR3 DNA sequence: TGTACCATCAGTGACAGTCTAGCGACAGGGACCGGGGAGCTGTTTTTT. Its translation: CTISDSLATGTGELFF.

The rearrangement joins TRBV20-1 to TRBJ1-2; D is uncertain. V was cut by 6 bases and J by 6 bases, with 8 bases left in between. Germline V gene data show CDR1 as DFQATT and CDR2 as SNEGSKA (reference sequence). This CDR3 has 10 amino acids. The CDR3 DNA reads TGCAGTGCCCAGTTTAATGGCTACACCTTC. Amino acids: CSAQFNGYTF.

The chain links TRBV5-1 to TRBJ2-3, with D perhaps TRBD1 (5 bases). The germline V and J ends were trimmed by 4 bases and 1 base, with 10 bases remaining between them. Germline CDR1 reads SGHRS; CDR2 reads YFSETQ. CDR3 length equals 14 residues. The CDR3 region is CASSDPQGTDTQYF. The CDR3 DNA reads TGCGCCAGCAGCGACCCACAGGGCACAGATACGCAGTATTTT.

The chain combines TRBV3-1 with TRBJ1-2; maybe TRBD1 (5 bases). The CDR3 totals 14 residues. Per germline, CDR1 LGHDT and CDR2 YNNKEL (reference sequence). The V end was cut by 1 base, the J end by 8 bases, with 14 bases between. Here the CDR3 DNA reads TGTGCCAGCAGCCAAGCCAGGGCAATTCACGGCTACACCTTC. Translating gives CASSQARAIHGYTF.

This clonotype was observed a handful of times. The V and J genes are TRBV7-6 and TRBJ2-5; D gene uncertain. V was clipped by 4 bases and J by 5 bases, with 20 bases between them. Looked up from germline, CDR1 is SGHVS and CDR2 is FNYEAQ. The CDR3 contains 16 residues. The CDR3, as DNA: TGTGCCAGCAGCTCCCGGACGACCGAGATGCGGGAGACCCAGTACTTC. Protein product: CASSSRTTEMRETQYF.

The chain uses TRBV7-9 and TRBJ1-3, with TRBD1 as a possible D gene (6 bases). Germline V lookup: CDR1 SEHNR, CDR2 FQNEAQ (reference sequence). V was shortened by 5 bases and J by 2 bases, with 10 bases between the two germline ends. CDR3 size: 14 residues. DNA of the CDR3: TGTGCCAGCAGCGCAGACAGGCCTGGAAACACCATATATTTT. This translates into CASSADRPGNTIYF. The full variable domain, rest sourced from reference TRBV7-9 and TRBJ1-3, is DTGVSQNPRHKITKRGQNVTFRCDPISEHNRLYWYRQTLGQGPEFLTYFQNEAQLEKSRLLSDRFSAERPKGSFSTLEIQRTEQGDSAMYLCASSADRPGNTIYFGEGSWLTVV.

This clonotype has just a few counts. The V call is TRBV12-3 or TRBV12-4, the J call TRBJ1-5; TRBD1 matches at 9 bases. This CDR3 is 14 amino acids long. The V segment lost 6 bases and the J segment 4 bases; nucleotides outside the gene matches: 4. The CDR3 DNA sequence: TGTGCCAGCAGAATCGGGACAGGGAATCAGCCCCAGCATTTT. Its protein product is CASRIGTGNQPQHF.

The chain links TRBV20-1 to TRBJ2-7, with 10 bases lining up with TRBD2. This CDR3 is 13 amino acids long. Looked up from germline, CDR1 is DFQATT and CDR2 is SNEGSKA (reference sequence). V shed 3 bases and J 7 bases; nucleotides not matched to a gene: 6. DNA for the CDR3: TGCAGTGCTAGTCAGGGACTAGCGCAGGAGCAGTACGTC. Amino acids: CSASQGLAQEQYV.

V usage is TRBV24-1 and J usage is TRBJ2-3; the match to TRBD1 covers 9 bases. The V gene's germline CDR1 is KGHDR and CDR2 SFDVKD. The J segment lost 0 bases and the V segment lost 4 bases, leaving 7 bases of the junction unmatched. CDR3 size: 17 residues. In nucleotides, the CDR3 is TGTGCCACCAGTGAGTTACCGGGACAGGGAAGCACAGATACGCAGTATTTT. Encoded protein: CATSELPGQGSTDTQYF.

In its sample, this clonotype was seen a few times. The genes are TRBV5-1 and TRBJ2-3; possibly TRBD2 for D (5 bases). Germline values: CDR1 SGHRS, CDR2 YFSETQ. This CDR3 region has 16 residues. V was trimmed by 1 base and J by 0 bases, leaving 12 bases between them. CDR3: CASSLIEGASTDTQYF. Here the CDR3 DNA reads TGCGCCAGCAGCTTGATTGAGGGAGCTAGCACAGATACGCAGTATTTT.

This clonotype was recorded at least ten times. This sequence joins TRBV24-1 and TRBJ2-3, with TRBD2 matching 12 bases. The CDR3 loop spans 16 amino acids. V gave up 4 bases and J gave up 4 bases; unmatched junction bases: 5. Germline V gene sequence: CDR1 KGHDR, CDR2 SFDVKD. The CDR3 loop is CATSDKTSGSADTQYF. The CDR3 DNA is TGTGCCACCAGTGACAAGACTAGCGGGAGCGCAGATACGCAGTATTTT.

The CDR3 DNA follows: TGCAGTGCTGGATCCGGACTAGCGGGGGTTCGGGAGCAGTACGTC. This gives the protein CSAGSGLAGVREQYV. This chain uses TRBV20-1 with TRBJ2-7; 13 nucleotides match TRBD2. With 5 bases clipped from V and 7 bases from J, the junction kept 11 bases outside the gene matches. The CDR3 is made up of 15 amino acids. Germline CDR1 is DFQATT and CDR2 is SNEGSKA (reference sequence).

The CDR3 DNA sequence: TGTGCCATCAGCGAGGGCGGGGCGCTTACCGAAGCTTTCTTT. Encoded protein: CAISEGGALTEAFF. The chain combines TRBV10-3 with TRBJ1-1; weak D call: TRBD1 (5 bases). V lost 6 bases, J lost 8 bases, and 19 bases lay in between. Germline lookup yields CDR1 ENHRY and CDR2 SYGVKD. The CDR3 extends over 14 amino acids.

The CDR3 spells CASSLNGQDNEKLFF. The CDR3 DNA sequence: TGTGCCAGCAGCCTCAACGGCCAGGATAATGAAAAACTGTTTTTT. This rearrangement joins TRBV3-1 to TRBJ1-4; D is uncertain. Trimming stripped 4 bases from V and 4 bases from J, with 13 bases between. Germline V gene data show CDR1 as LGHDT and CDR2 as YNNKEL (reference sequence). The CDR3 totals 15 residues.

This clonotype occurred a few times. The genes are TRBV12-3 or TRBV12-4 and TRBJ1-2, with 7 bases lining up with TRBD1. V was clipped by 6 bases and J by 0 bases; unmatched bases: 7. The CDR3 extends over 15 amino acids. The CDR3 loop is CASSRQGLPNYGYTF. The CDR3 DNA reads TGTGCCAGCAGCCGACAGGGCCTTCCTAACTATGGCTACACCTTC.

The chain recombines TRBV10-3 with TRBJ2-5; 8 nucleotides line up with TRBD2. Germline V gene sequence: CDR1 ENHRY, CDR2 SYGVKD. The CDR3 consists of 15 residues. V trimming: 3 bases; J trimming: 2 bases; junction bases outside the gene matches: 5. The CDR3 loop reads CAISDPGGAQETQYF. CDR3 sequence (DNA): TGTGCCATCAGTGACCCGGGGGGGGCTCAAGAGACCCAGTACTTC.

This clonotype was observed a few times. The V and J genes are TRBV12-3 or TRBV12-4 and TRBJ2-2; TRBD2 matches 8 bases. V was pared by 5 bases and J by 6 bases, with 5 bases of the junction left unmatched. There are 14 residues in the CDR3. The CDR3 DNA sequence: TGTGCCAGCAGTAAAGGACTAGCCTCCGGGGAGCTGTTTTTT. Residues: CASSKGLASGELFF.